The rows below give T cell receptor beta chains drawn from one sample of a study of blood T cells in healthy people across ages. TCRdb redid the calling of the 5' RACE reads with MiXCR, one entry per CDR3 protein. The sample has 540,000 or so distinct CDR3 sequences; under 30% are singletons. These same records also appear under a second study, on T cells of mothers and their children.

The sequencing sample was made of blood. These receptors were taken from a boy aged 10-17 years in good health. Both conserved end residues are part of each CDR3. The D gene is left open where the match is weak. Expanded clones get a size class; other rows say once, few or many, or leave the size out.

TRBV10-2	14	TRBD2	TRBJ2-7	few	TGCGCCAGCAGAACTAGCGGGAAAACCTACGAGCAGTACTTC	CASRTSGKTYEQYF
TRBV4-1	12	.	TRBJ1-1	.	TGCGCCAGCAGCCAAGAAATCGGGGAAGCTTTCTTT	CASSQEIGEAFF
TRBV29-1	15	.	TRBJ1-3	.	TGCAGCGTCGCTGGACAGTCCGCTCATGGAAACACCATATATTTT	CSVAGQSAHGNTIYF
TRBV4-1	17	TRBD1	TRBJ1-2	few	TGCGCCAGCAGCCAAGATCGGTGGACAGGGGTAGATTATGGCTACACCTTC	CASSQDRWTGVDYGYTF
TRBV7-9	14	TRBD2	TRBJ2-2	few	TGTGCCAGCAGCGTCTTCACTAGCGCCGGGGAGCTGTTTTTT	CASSVFTSAGELFF
TRBV7-2	15	TRBD2	TRBJ2-7	few	TGTGCCAGCAGCCCAGCGGGGCGAAGCTCCTACGAGCAGTACTTC	CASSPAGRSSYEQYF
TRBV20-1	12	.	TRBJ2-7	.	TGCAGTGCAACCCCAAGAGGTCACGAGCAGTACTTC	CSATPRGHEQYF
TRBV19	15	.	TRBJ2-1	many	TGTGCCAGTACGACACTTACCAACTCCTACAATGAGCAGTTCTTC	CASTTLTNSYNEQFF
TRBV9	14	TRBD1	TRBJ2-7	.	TGTGCCAGCAGCCCTGGGGGACAGAGCTACGAGCAGTACTTC	CASSPGGQSYEQYF
TRBV10-3	12	.	TRBJ2-7	once	TGTGCCATCAGTGAGTCCACGTCCGAGCAGTACTTC	CAISESTSEQYF
TRBV7-9	14	.	TRBJ1-2	few	TGTGCCAGCAGCTCTGACAAGGGACTCTATGGCTACACCTTC	CASSSDKGLYGYTF
TRBV7-8	18	TRBD1	TRBJ2-6	.	TGTGCCAGCAGCAGCCGGGACAGGGGGCTCTCTGGGGCCAACGTCCTGACTTTC	CASSSRDRGLSGANVLTF
TRBV29-1	13	.	TRBJ1-4	many	TGCAGCGTACGGGGGCTGTTTAATGAAAAACTGTTTTTT	CSVRGLFNEKLFF
TRBV27	13	.	TRBJ2-7	few	TGTGCCAGCAGTTTCGGTCATGACTACGAGCAGTACTTC	CASSFGHDYEQYF
TRBV4-3	18	TRBD2	TRBJ2-7	few	TGCGCCAGCAGCCCGGGGGGGATAAGACTCCAGGATGTCTACGAGCAGTACTTC	CASSPGGIRLQDVYEQYF
TRBV15	14	TRBD2	TRBJ2-4	few	TGTGCCACCAGCAGAGGTAGACTAGCGGCCATTCAGTACTTC	CATSRGRLAAIQYF
TRBV28	14	.	TRBJ2-7	few	TGTGCCAGCAGTCCATACAGGGACCGGGGCAAGCAGTACTTC	CASSPYRDRGKQYF
TRBV20-1	13	.	TRBJ2-5	few	TGCAGTGCTAGGGATTGGGCGGGGGAGACCCAGTACTTC	CSARDWAGETQYF
TRBV7-2	15	.	TRBJ2-7	.	TGTGCCAGCAGCTTAGGGTTCACTTTTACCTACGAGCAGTACTTC	CASSLGFTFTYEQYF
TRBV29-1	15	.	TRBJ2-7	.	TGCAGCGTTGAAGTAATGGGAGGTGGGAGCTACGAGCAGTACTTC	CSVEVMGGGSYEQYF
TRBV11-2	16	.	TRBJ2-2	few	TGTGCCAGCAAAACCGTCGGGAAAGCGAACACCGGGGAGCTGTTTTTT	CASKTVGKANTGELFF
TRBV6-2/TRBV6-3	13	.	TRBJ2-1	.	TGTGCCAGCAGGACGAGGGCCTACAATGAGCAGTTCTTC	CASRTRAYNEQFF
TRBV6-5	13	.	TRBJ2-1	.	TGTGCCACCCGGGTGGGACCTTACAATGAGCAGTTCTTC	CATRVGPYNEQFF
TRBV6-4	15	.	TRBJ2-1	.	TGTGCCAGCAGTGAGAGGGCGGGACACAACAATGAGCAGTTCTTC	CASSERAGHNNEQFF
TRBV7-2	17	.	TRBJ2-2	few	TGTGCCAGCAGCTTAGGACTGAGTCTAGGGGTTACCGGGGAGCTGTTTTTT	CASSLGLSLGVTGELFF
TRBV6-6	15	TRBD1	TRBJ1-2	few	TGTGCCAGCAGTGATACAGGGGGAGCGTACTATGGCTACACCTTC	CASSDTGGAYYGYTF
TRBV6-5	17	TRBD2	TRBJ2-2	few	TGTGCCAGCAGTTACTCTAGCGGGGGGGCCATTGTTGGGGAGCTGTTTTTT	CASSYSSGGAIVGELFF
TRBV6-5	15	TRBD1	TRBJ2-5	.	TGTGCCAGCAGTCAGGGACAGGGTTCTCGGGAGACCCAGTACTTC	CASSQGQGSRETQYF
TRBV7-9	14	.	TRBJ1-1	few	TGTGCCAGCAGCGAACAGTTTCAAGGCACTGAAGCTTTCTTT	CASSEQFQGTEAFF
TRBV4-3	15	TRBD1	TRBJ1-4	.	TGCGCCAGCAGCCGAGAGTTACAGGGGAACGAAAAACTGTTTTTT	CASSRELQGNEKLFF
TRBV5-5	12	.	TRBJ2-7	few	TGTGCCAGCAGCCTTATCGTCTACGAGCAGTACTTC	CASSLIVYEQYF
TRBV5-1	16	.	TRBJ2-3	few	TGCGCCAGCAGCCTACTAACCAGGGACGCAACAGATACGCAGTATTTT	CASSLLTRDATDTQYF
TRBV25-1	14	.	TRBJ1-6	few	TGTGCCAGCAGTGAGAACGGCGCGAATTCACCCCTCCACTTT	CASSENGANSPLHF
TRBV4-3	17	.	TRBJ2-1	.	TGCGCCAGCAGCCAAAACCTAGCTATAGGCTCGAGCAATGAGCAGTTCTTC	CASSQNLAIGSSNEQFF
TRBV7-2	20	.	TRBJ2-6	.	TGTGCCAGCAGCTTAGAGCTGGATAGGGGTTGGAGCTCTGGGGCCAACGTCCTGACTTTC	CASSLELDRGWSSGANVLTF
TRBV7-9	14	.	TRBJ2-3	.	TGTGCCAGCAGCCCCCTGGGGGGTACAGATACGCAGTATTTT	CASSPLGGTDTQYF
TRBV7-6	15	TRBD2	TRBJ2-7	.	TGTGCCAGCAGCTCCGGGACTAGCGGGAGTGACGAGCAGTACTTC	CASSSGTSGSDEQYF
TRBV2	17	.	TRBJ2-1	few	TGTGCCAGCGACCCGACAGGGCTAGCGAGCTCCTACAATGAGCAGTTCTTC	CASDPTGLASSYNEQFF
TRBV6-5	13	.	TRBJ1-1	.	TGTGCCAGCAGACGGCTGGAGGGGATGAAGGCTTTCTTT	CASRRLEGMKAFF
TRBV6-1	13	.	TRBJ2-7	.	TGTGCCAGCCTAGGGACGGATTCCTACGGGCAGTACTTC	CASLGTDSYGQYF
TRBV7-8	14	.	TRBJ1-2	.	TGTGCCAGCGGTCGTCCCCTTACTAACTATGGCTACACCTTC	CASGRPLTNYGYTF
TRBV5-1	17	.	TRBJ2-1	few	TGCGCCAGCAGCTTGAAGTTGGACAAATCCAATGTCGAGGAGCAGTTCTTC	CASSLKLDKSNVEEQFF
TRBV5-6	17	TRBD1	TRBJ1-4	.	TGTGCCAGCAGCTCGGGGACAGGGGTGTGGACTAATGAAAAACTGTTTTTT	CASSSGTGVWTNEKLFF
TRBV5-1	14	.	TRBJ1-1	once	TGCGCCAGCAGCTTCGAACGGGGTTACACTGAAGCTTTCTTT	CASSFERGYTEAFF
TRBV12-3/TRBV12-4	14	TRBD2	TRBJ2-1	few	TGTGCCAGCAGACTAGCGGGAAATCGTGGCGGGCAGTTCTTC	CASRLAGNRGGQFF
TRBV4-3	15	.	TRBJ2-1	many	TGCGCCAGCAGCCTCGGGCGGAGCTCCTACAATGAGCAGTTCTTC	CASSLGRSSYNEQFF
TRBV7-9	14	.	TRBJ2-7	.	TGTGCCAGCAGCTTAGACCAGACTTCCTACGAGCAGTACTTC	CASSLDQTSYEQYF
TRBV7-9	15	.	TRBJ1-4	.	TGTGCCAGCAGCTTGGCCGGGACTGCGGATGAAAAACTGTTTTTT	CASSLAGTADEKLFF
TRBV28	17	.	TRBJ2-1	.	TGTGCCAGCAGTTTAAATCATTCGGGTCCTGAGTTAGATGAGCAGTTCTTC	CASSLNHSGPELDEQFF
TRBV6-6	14	.	TRBJ2-1	.	TGTGCCAGCACCAGTGTGGGGTCCTACAATGAGCAGTTCTTC	CASTSVGSYNEQFF